The next 31 T cell receptor beta chains were all read from a single sample in a study of blood T cell repertoires in COVID-19. Here immunoSEQ multiplex PCR was the method, and the copy in TCRdb shows in-frame clones only, minus some. The sample shows a few hundred thousand clones, approximately 90% of them seen only once. Sequencing was carried out using PBMCs or T cells enriched from blood (not recorded which). The receptors stem from a man aged 25 to 40 who had recovered from COVID-19.

This sequence joins TRBV7-6 and TRBJ1-1, with 7 bases lining up with TRBD1. CDR1 is SGHVS, CDR2 FNYEAQ, per germline. The CDR3 has 13 amino acids. Trimming removed 3 bases from V and 3 bases from J; junction bases left unmatched: 1. CDR3 nucleotides: TGTGCCAGCAGCTTTGGACAGGACACTGAAGCTTTCTTT. This sequence encodes CASSFGQDTEAFF.

The V call is TRBV28, the J call TRBJ2-2; TRBD2 aligns across 7 bases. J was trimmed by 5 bases and V by 6 bases; bases with no gene match: 15. Looked up from germline, CDR1 is MDHEN and CDR2 is SYDVKM. The CDR3 is 17 amino acids. The CDR3 sequence is CASSPFGFAGVTGELFF. The CDR3 DNA is TGTGCCAGCAGCCCATTTGGATTCGCGGGAGTGACCGGGGAGCTGTTTTTT.

The V call is TRBV19, the J call TRBJ2-5; D not resolved. Germline-derived CDR1 and CDR2 are LNHDA and SQIVND (reference sequence). Trimming stripped 6 bases from V and 0 bases from J, with 11 bases between. CDR3 length: 14 residues. The CDR3 here is CASSTSGYQETQYF. As DNA, the CDR3 is TGTGCCAGTAGCACGTCCGGGTACCAAGAGACCCAGTACTTC.

Concerning this clone itself: Other DNA sequences within the sample encode an identical CDR3. The chain employs TRBV3-1 (or the pseudogene TRBV3-2) and TRBJ2-5, with 12 positions matching TRBD2. Germline V gene sequence: CDR1 LGHDT, CDR2 YNNKEL (reference sequence). This CDR3 is built from 15 residues. With V trimmed by 4 bases and J by 3 bases, 3 bases remained unmatched. CDR3 region: CASSPRLAGEETQYF. CDR3 DNA: TGTGCCAGCAGCCCACGACTAGCGGGAGAAGAGACCCAGTACTTC.

V usage is TRBV7-7 and J usage is TRBJ2-1; 13 bases match TRBD2. The CDR3 is 15 amino acids. V dropped 6 bases and J dropped 4; count of bases not matched to a gene: 3. Germline CDR1 is SSHAT and CDR2 is FNYEAQ (reference sequence). The CDR3 bases are TGTGCCAGCAGTGCGGGACTAGCGGGGTACAATGAGCAGTTCTTC. This translates into CASSAGLAGYNEQFF.

To note about this clone: Other DNA sequences from this sample encode an identical CDR3 as well. CDR3 sequence: CASSPGQGGYNEQFF. In DNA, the CDR3 is TGTGCCAGCTCACCCGGACAGGGAGGCTACAATGAGCAGTTCTTC. This sequence joins TRBV18 and TRBJ2-1; 8 bases are shared with TRBD1. Germline CDR1 is KGHSH and CDR2 is LQKENI. J was trimmed by 3 bases and V by 3 bases; bases with no gene match: 4. There are 15 residues in the CDR3.

The chain links TRBV5-4 to TRBJ1-1; D is undetermined. Germline assignment: CDR1 SGHNT and CDR2 YYREEE (reference sequence). This CDR3 is built from 14 residues. Trimming removed 3 bases at V and 1 base at J, with 10 bases between. The CDR3 is CASSYERWNTEAFF. CDR3 nucleotides: TGTGCCAGCAGCTACGAACGGTGGAACACTGAAGCTTTCTTT.

Many counts were recorded for this clone. J is TRBJ1-1 and V is TRBV6-6, with TRBD1 matching 8 bases. CDR1 and CDR2 (germline): MNHNY, SVGAGI (reference sequence). V lost 2 bases to trimming and J lost 0 bases; unmatched junction nucleotides: 2. This CDR3 has 15 residues. CDR3 amino acids: CASSYLQGVNTEAFF. In DNA, the CDR3 is TGTGCCAGCAGTTACCTACAGGGGGTGAACACTGAAGCTTTCTTT.

The chain employs TRBV5-1 and TRBJ2-7, with a possible D match to TRBD1 (6 bases). This CDR3 region has 15 residues. V was clipped by 1 base and J by 3 bases, with 14 bases between them. Germline loops: CDR1 SGHRS, CDR2 YFSETQ. The CDR3 region is CASSLPGQLHYEQYF. The CDR3, as DNA: TGCGCCAGCAGCTTGCCTGGACAGCTACACTACGAGCAGTACTTC.

The rearrangement joins TRBV27 to TRBJ1-2; 7 bases fit TRBD1. J gave up 4 bases and V 4 bases, and 12 bases lay outside the gene matches. CDR3 length equals 16 residues. Germline values: CDR1 MNHEY, CDR2 SMNVEV (reference sequence). CDR3 amino acids: CASSSLLGGAGYGYTF. In DNA, the CDR3 is TGTGCCAGCAGTTCCCTACTAGGGGGCGCCGGCTATGGCTACACCTTC.

The chain couples TRBV28 to TRBJ1-1; 8 nucleotides match TRBD1. The germline V gene encodes CDR1 MDHEN and CDR2 SYDVKM. The V and J ends lost 5 bases and 3 bases, in that order; junction bases with no gene match: 8. The length of the CDR3 is 15 residues. CDR3 DNA sequence: TGTGCCAGCAGTACCCTCGACAGGGGCCACACTGAAGCTTTCTTT. Translating it yields CASSTLDRGHTEAFF.

The chain joins TRBV19 to TRBJ1-2, with D unresolved. The germline V gene encodes CDR1 LNHDA and CDR2 SQIVND (reference sequence). Trimming pared 3 bases from V and 2 bases from J, leaving 13 bases between. The CDR3 length is 15 residues. The CDR3 is CASSIQLEQNYGYTF. CDR3 nucleotide sequence: TGTGCCAGTAGTATCCAACTCGAACAGAACTATGGCTACACCTTC.

The chain has TRBV28 and TRBJ1-2, with 8 bases fitting TRBD1. The V gene end was trimmed by 7 bases and the J gene end by 7 bases; junction bases not matched to a gene: 2. The CDR3 has 11 residues. Per the germline V gene, CDR1 is MDHEN and CDR2 is SYDVKM. CDR3 region: CASTTGGGYTF. Here the CDR3 DNA reads TGTGCCAGCACAACAGGGGGTGGCTACACCTTC.

The CDR3 DNA follows: TGTGCCAGCGAGACGAGACTAGCGGGAGGGGGGCTCTACAATGAGCAGTTCTTC. Its translation: CASETRLAGGGLYNEQFF. J is TRBJ2-1 and V is TRBV28; 14 nucleotides line up with TRBD2. The CDR3 covers 18 residues. Germline CDR1 and CDR2: MDHEN and SYDVKM. J lost 3 bases, V lost 8 bases, and 12 bases had no gene match.

The rearrangement joins TRBV19 to TRBJ1-2; D gene unclear. CDR1 LNHDA and CDR2 SQIVND come from the germline V gene (reference sequence). Trimming pared 2 bases from V and 7 bases from J, leaving 11 bases between. The CDR3 is 13 residues long. For the CDR3, the DNA is TGTGCCAGTAGTATATCCGGGAATCGTGGCTACACCTTC. Its protein product is CASSISGNRGYTF. The complete variable domain, with remaining parts taken from reference TRBV19 and TRBJ1-2, reads DGGITQSPKYLFRKEGQNVTLSCEQNLNHDAMYWYRQDPGQGLRLIYYSQIVNDFQKGDIAEGYSVSREKKESFPLTVTSAQKNPTAFYLCASSISGNRGYTFGSGTRLTVV.

J is TRBJ1-2 and V is TRBV18; no reliable D call. The CDR3 spans 13 residues. With 1 base removed from V and 3 bases from J, the gap between germline ends came to 6 bases. Germline CDR1 and CDR2: KGHSH and LQKENI. CDR3 bases: TGTGCCAGCTCACCACAGAGGGACTATGGCTACACCTTC. Translation gives CASSPQRDYGYTF.

This chain links TRBV9 with TRBJ1-3; D is ambiguous. CDR3 length: 16 residues. Trimming removed 0 bases at V and 0 bases at J, with 10 bases between. Germline CDR1 reads SGDLS; CDR2 reads YYNGEE. The CDR3 region is CASSVEGGPSGNTIYF. CDR3 sequence (DNA): TGTGCCAGCAGCGTAGAAGGAGGGCCCTCTGGAAACACCATATATTTT.

J is TRBJ2-7 and V is TRBV6-5; no definite D call. Trimming shortened V by 0 bases and J by 2 bases, and 14 bases separated the two germline ends. CDR3 length: 16 residues. CDR1 and CDR2 from the germline V gene are MNHEY and SVGAGI. In DNA, the CDR3 is TGTGCCAGCAGTTACTCGGGCCCGTCTCAGGCCTACGAGCAGTACTTC. This sequence encodes CASSYSGPSQAYEQYF.

Points on this clone: Other DNA sequences in this sample translate to the same CDR3. The gene calls are TRBV6-5 and TRBJ2-7; 10 nucleotides line up with TRBD2. The CDR3 loop spans 14 amino acids. The germline gives CDR1 MNHEY, CDR2 SVGAGI. V gave up 6 bases and J gave up 2 bases; unmatched junction bases: 4. This CDR3 is CASRRTSGTYEQYF. DNA for the CDR3: TGTGCCAGCAGGAGGACTAGCGGCACCTACGAGCAGTACTTC.

This rearrangement joins TRBV13 to TRBJ2-7; maybe TRBD1 (6 bases). Per germline, CDR1 PRHDT and CDR2 FYEKMQ (reference sequence). The CDR3 consists of 15 residues. The V end was cut by 5 bases, the J end by 2 bases, with 16 bases between. The chain's CDR3 is CASSPNRGQTYEQYF. The CDR3 coding sequence is TGTGCCAGCAGCCCAAATCGTGGACAGACCTACGAGCAGTACTTC.

The V call is TRBV19, the J call TRBJ2-3; weak D call: TRBD2 (6 bases). Germline CDR1 and CDR2: LNHDA and SQIVND (reference sequence). The CDR3 runs 17 residues. Trimming took off 3 bases at V and 2 bases at J, with 18 bases between the two ends. CDR3 bases: TGTGCCAGTAGTATTTTCGCCGGGGGAGTCCCCACAGATACGCAGTATTTT. It codes for CASSIFAGGVPTDTQYF. Full variable domain (rest looked up from reference TRBV19 and TRBJ2-3): DGGITQSPKYLFRKEGQNVTLSCEQNLNHDAMYWYRQDPGQGLRLIYYSQIVNDFQKGDIAEGYSVSREKKESFPLTVTSAQKNPTAFYLCASSIFAGGVPTDTQYFGPGTRLTVL.

This rearrangement joins TRBV7-6 to TRBJ2-2; 8 nucleotides agree with TRBD1. CDR3 length: 13 amino acids. CDR1 is SGHVS, CDR2 FNYEAQ, per germline. V lost 5 bases and J lost 6; bases outside the gene matches: 2. CDR3 residues: CASSKDRAGELFF. The CDR3 DNA reads TGTGCCAGCAGCAAGGACAGGGCCGGGGAGCTGTTTTTT.

The V gene is TRBV27, the J gene TRBJ1-1, with 12 bases lining up with TRBD1. CDR1 MNHEY and CDR2 SMNVEV come from the germline V gene (reference sequence). The junction had 4 bases not matched to a gene; V was cut back by 2 bases and J by 9 bases. This CDR3 has 14 amino acids. As DNA, the CDR3 is TGTGCCAGCAGTTTAGGGGGGACAGGGGGCCAAGCTTTCTTT. This translates into CASSLGGTGGQAFF.

This chain links TRBV24-1 with TRBJ2-1; 14 bases are a match to TRBD2. This CDR3 comprises 16 residues. The germline V gene encodes CDR1 KGHDR and CDR2 SFDVKD. The V segment lost 0 bases and the J segment 9 bases; nucleotides outside the gene matches: 3. The CDR3 DNA reads TGTGCCACCAGTGATTTGGGACTAGCGGGAGGTGGTGAGCAGTTCTTC. This encodes CATSDLGLAGGGEQFF.

A note on this clone: The sample has other DNA sequences that encode this CDR3 too. Here the CDR3 DNA reads TGTGCCAGCAGCCCCGGGACTGGGTCCTACAATGAGCAGTTCTTC. It is translated as CASSPGTGSYNEQFF. V gene TRBV11-2 combines with J gene TRBJ2-1, with a possible D match to TRBD2 (6 bases). Germline V gene lookup returns CDR1 SGHAT and CDR2 FQNNGV. This CDR3 has 15 residues. V lost 5 bases and J lost 1, with 12 bases in between.

This sequence joins TRBV19 and TRBJ1-5; D might be TRBD1 (5 bases). This CDR3 comprises 12 residues. Germline CDR1 is LNHDA and CDR2 is SQIVND (reference sequence). The V and J ends lost 7 bases and 4 bases respectively, with 8 bases between them. The CDR3 spells CASTGGNQPQHF. Written as DNA, the CDR3 is TGTGCCAGTACCGGGGGAAATCAGCCCCAGCATTTT.

The rearrangement uses TRBV29-1 and TRBJ2-7; tentatively, D is TRBD1 (6 bases). The CDR3 totals 14 residues. The germline V gene encodes CDR1 SQVTM and CDR2 ANQGSEA. Trimming stripped 1 base from V and 3 bases from J, with 13 bases between. The CDR3 here is CSVEVGTQFYEQYF. The DNA of the CDR3 is TGCAGCGTTGAAGTAGGGACACAATTCTACGAGCAGTACTTC.

The gene calls are TRBV29-1 and TRBJ1-1; TRBD1 aligns across 9 bases. The CDR3 length is 14 residues. Germline V lookup: CDR1 SQVTM, CDR2 ANQGSEA. The V segment lost 5 bases and the J segment 11 bases; nucleotides outside the gene matches: 15. CDR3 nucleotide sequence: TGCAGCGTTACGTCGGACAGGGGACTTGAGGGGGCTTTCTTT. Translated, it gives CSVTSDRGLEGAFF.

In regard to this clone: This CDR3 is also generated by other DNA sequences in the sample. This chain links TRBV28 with TRBJ1-2, with D maybe TRBD1 (6 bases). The CDR3 runs 13 residues. Trimming removed 3 bases from V and 8 bases from J, with 13 bases in between. The germline V gene has CDR1 MDHEN and CDR2 SYDVKM. Here the CDR3 reads CASSLRGGYGYTF. As DNA, the CDR3 is TGTGCCAGCAGTTTGAGGGGGGGCTACGGCTACACCTTC.

This chain uses TRBV28 with TRBJ2-3; TRBD2 matches at 8 bases. In germline, CDR1 is MDHEN, CDR2 SYDVKM. This CDR3 spans 16 amino acids. V lost 2 bases and J lost 5; bases outside the gene matches: 9. CDR3 residues: CASSLTGAGARDTQYF. CDR3 DNA: TGTGCCAGCAGTTTAACAGGAGCGGGAGCTCGAGATACGCAGTATTTT.

The rearrangement joins TRBV24-1 to TRBJ1-4; D is undetermined. V lost 9 bases, J lost 4 bases, and 11 bases lay in between. The CDR3 runs to 13 residues. CDR1 is KGHDR, CDR2 SFDVKD, per germline. The CDR3 loop is CATLWAGNEKLFF. The CDR3 DNA is TGTGCCACCCTTTGGGCAGGTAATGAAAAACTGTTTTTT.